The present TCR beta chain was sequenced within a study of blood T cell repertoires in COVID-19. Study information: T cells, B-cell-depleted T cells, or PBMCs supplied cDNA or gDNA.

The CDR3 sequence is 15 residues long. V was shortened by 1 base and J by 6 bases, with 12 bases between the two germline ends. Germline V gene lookup returns CDR1 KGHDR and CDR2 SFDVKD. Profiling relied on immunoSEQ multiplex PCR, and the TCRdb table lists in-frame clones only, not all of them. The sample contains about half a million clones, 75% to 90% of which appear only once. Participants spanned ages about 18 to 95 years and resided in 20 to 30 US areas. Researchers sorted participants into cohorts using their self-reported clinical history. This sequence joins TRBV24-1 and TRBJ2-4, with D possibly matching TRBD1 (5 bases). The clonotype comes from an older woman who had recovered from COVID-19. The sequencing sample was made of PBMCs or T cells enriched from blood (not recorded which). The CDR3 loop reads CATSDFADQGNIQYF. The CDR3 nucleotides read TGTGCCACCAGTGATTTTGCGGACCAGGGAAACATTCAGTACTTC.